The 16 T cell receptor beta chains reported below all come from one sample, sequenced in a study of shared T cell receptors in the human thymus. The repertoire was sequenced with immunoSEQ multiplex PCR; TCRdb's copy has only in-frame clones and lacks some. The table includes approximately 68,000 clones, about 95% detected once. The sequenced sample consisted of thymocytes. These receptors were taken from a human donor.

The chain carries TRBV5-6 and TRBJ1-2; 9 nucleotides agree with TRBD1. The CDR3 sequence is 17 residues long. V gave up 4 bases and J gave up 6 bases; unmatched junction bases: 16. The V gene's germline CDR1 is SGHDT and CDR2 YYEEEE. CDR3 in amino acids: CASSPYRGLTGGNGYTF. The DNA for the CDR3 is TGTGCCAGCAGCCCTTACCGAGGCCTGACAGGGGGAAATGGCTACACCTTC.

The chain is built from TRBV2 and TRBJ2-1; D is tentatively TRBD1 or TRBD2 (7 bases each). The CDR3 runs 15 residues. The V gene's germline CDR1 is SNHLY and CDR2 FYNNEI. The V and J ends lost 4 bases and 8 bases respectively, with 18 bases between them. This CDR3 reads CASSARGGADDEQFF. The CDR3 coding sequence is TGTGCCAGCAGTGCCAGGGGGGGAGCCGACGATGAGCAGTTCTTC.

This chain connects TRBV5-5 to TRBJ1-5; D gene ambiguous. The CDR3 is 15 residues long. Trimming shortened V by 2 bases and J by 0 bases, and 9 bases separated the two germline ends. Germline CDR1 reads SGHKS; CDR2 reads YYEKEE (reference sequence). CDR3 region: CASSFRTDSNQPQHF. As DNA, the CDR3 is TGTGCCAGCAGCTTCCGGACGGATAGCAATCAGCCCCAGCATTTT.

The chain is built from TRBV10-3 and TRBJ2-3; 12 bases match TRBD2. The length of the CDR3 is 16 residues. Unmatched junction bases numbered 10, after V lost 10 bases and J lost 2 bases. The germline CDR1 and CDR2 sequences are ENHRY and SYGVKD. The CDR3 loop is CATCLAGGTATDTQYF. DNA of the CDR3: TGTGCCACTTGCCTAGCGGGGGGGACCGCCACAGATACGCAGTATTTT.

The chain couples TRBV4-1 to TRBJ2-5; TRBD2 agrees at 14 bases. V gave up 0 bases and J gave up 3 bases; unmatched junction bases: 12. The germline V gene encodes CDR1 MGHRA and CDR2 YSYEKL. This CDR3 comprises 20 residues. The CDR3 is CASSQEPLTSGGAWEETQYF. As DNA, the CDR3 is TGCGCCAGCAGCCAAGAACCCCTGACTAGCGGGGGGGCCTGGGAAGAGACCCAGTACTTC.

V gene TRBV6-5 combines with J gene TRBJ2-7; TRBD2 agrees at 8 bases. Germline CDR1 MNHEY, CDR2 SVGAGI. Trimming took 7 bases from V and 3 from J; bases not matched to a gene: 5. This CDR3 region has 13 residues. This chain's CDR3 is CASNSGDHYEQYF. The CDR3 nucleotides read TGTGCCAGCAATAGCGGGGACCACTACGAGCAGTACTTC.

The J gene is TRBJ2-5, the V gene TRBV14, with D unclear. V was cut by 4 bases and J by 4 bases, with 7 bases left in between. CDR3 length: 12 residues. In germline, CDR1 is SGHDN, CDR2 FVKESK. CDR3 amino acids: CASSRSGETQYF. DNA for the CDR3: TGTGCCAGCAGCCGATCAGGAGAGACCCAGTACTTC.

The chain is built from TRBV9 and TRBJ1-1; TRBD1 matches 10 bases. J was trimmed by 5 bases and V by 4 bases; bases with no gene match: 20. Germline V gene data show CDR1 as SGDLS and CDR2 as YYNGEE. This CDR3 has 19 amino acids. CDR3 residues: CASSPEEPRQGAGVTEAFF. CDR3 in DNA: TGTGCCAGCAGCCCCGAGGAGCCCAGACAGGGGGCAGGGGTTACTGAAGCTTTCTTT.

V usage is TRBV28 and J usage is TRBJ1-1; maybe TRBD1 (5 bases). The CDR3 loop spans 16 amino acids. V shed 5 bases and J shed 0 bases, with 16 bases lying between them. CDR1 and CDR2 from the germline V gene are MDHEN and SYDVKM. CDR3 protein: CASSEPPQELNTEAFF. DNA for the CDR3: TGTGCCAGCAGTGAACCTCCACAGGAACTGAACACTGAAGCTTTCTTT.

The chain links TRBV2 to TRBJ2-5, with D unresolved. The V and J ends lost 4 bases and 2 bases respectively, with 11 bases between them. The CDR3 totals 14 residues. Germline V gene data show CDR1 as SNHLY and CDR2 as FYNNEI. The DNA of the CDR3 is TGTGCCAGCAGTGTACAAGCGCGTCAAGAGACCCAGTACTTC. Translated, it gives CASSVQARQETQYF.

This chain joins TRBV9 and TRBJ1-2, with 8 positions matching TRBD1. The germline gives CDR1 SGDLS, CDR2 YYNGEE. The trim removed 4 bases at V and 4 bases at J, leaving 9 bases unmatched. The CDR3 length is 15 residues. The chain's CDR3 is CASSKGRGRFYGYTF. In DNA, the CDR3 is TGTGCCAGCAGCAAGGGCAGGGGGCGTTTCTATGGCTACACCTTC.

This clone was seen a single time. The chain couples TRBV4-3 to TRBJ2-1; D possibly corresponds to TRBD2 (5 bases). CDR1 LGHNA and CDR2 YSLEER come from the germline V gene. CDR3 size: 16 residues. V was shortened by 0 bases and J by 4 bases, with 13 bases between the two germline ends. The CDR3 region has the DNA TGCGCCAGCAGCCAAGATTCGAGGGCTTCATACAATGAGCAGTTCTTC. Translating gives CASSQDSRASYNEQFF.

The chain has TRBV15 and TRBJ1-3; TRBD1 matches at 9 bases. Germline loops: CDR1 LNHNV, CDR2 YYDKDF (reference sequence). Trimming at V came to 9 bases and at J to 5 bases, leaving 8 bases not matched to a gene. This CDR3 region has 14 residues. CDR3 sequence reads: CATIGQGRRNTIYF. The CDR3 DNA follows: TGTGCCACAATTGGACAGGGGCGGAGAAACACCATATATTTT.

This chain joins TRBV29-1 and TRBJ1-1; 7 bases match TRBD1. J gave up 4 bases and V 5 bases, and 1 base lay outside the gene matches. The CDR3 totals 11 residues. CDR1 is SQVTM, CDR2 ANQGSEA, per germline. The CDR3, as DNA: TGCAGCGTTAACAGGGGCACTGAAGCTTTCTTT. Protein product: CSVNRGTEAFF.

The chain links TRBV5-1 to TRBJ1-1; D remains ambiguous. Germline-derived CDR1 and CDR2 are SGHRS and YFSETQ. This CDR3 comprises 15 residues. V was clipped by 4 bases and J by 1 base, with 14 bases between them. The CDR3 nucleotides are TGCGCCAGCAGCCTAGGTAGTACTCGGAACACTGAAGCTTTCTTT. Translating gives CASSLGSTRNTEAFF.

The genes are TRBV19 and TRBJ2-7; D unresolved. Trimming left V 3 bases short and J 2 bases short, with 8 bases between. Germline V gives CDR1 LNHDA, CDR2 SQIVND (reference sequence). The CDR3 loop spans 13 amino acids. The CDR3 bases are TGTGCCAGTAGTATCGGCAGGACCTACGAGCAGTACTTC. Its translation is CASSIGRTYEQYF.